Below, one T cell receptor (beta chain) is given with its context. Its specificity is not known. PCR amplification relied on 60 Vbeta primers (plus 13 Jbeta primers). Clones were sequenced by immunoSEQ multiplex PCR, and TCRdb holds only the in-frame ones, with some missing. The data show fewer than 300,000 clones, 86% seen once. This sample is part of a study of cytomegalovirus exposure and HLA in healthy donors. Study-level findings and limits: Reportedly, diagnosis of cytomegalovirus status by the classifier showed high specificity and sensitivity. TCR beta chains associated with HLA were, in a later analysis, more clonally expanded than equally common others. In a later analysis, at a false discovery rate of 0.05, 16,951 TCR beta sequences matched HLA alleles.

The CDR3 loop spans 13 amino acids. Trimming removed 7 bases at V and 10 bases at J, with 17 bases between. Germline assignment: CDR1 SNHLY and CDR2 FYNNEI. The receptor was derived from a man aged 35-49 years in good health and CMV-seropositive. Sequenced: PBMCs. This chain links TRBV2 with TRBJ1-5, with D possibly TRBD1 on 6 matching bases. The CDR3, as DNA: TGTGCCAGCACCACAGGGCGTCGGGCTCCCCAGCATTTT. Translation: CASTTGRRAPQHF.